These 2 T cell receptor beta chains originate from one sample sequenced in a study of cytotoxic CD8 clonotypes in ibrutinib-treated CLL. The protocol was immunoSEQ multiplex PCR, while the TCRdb copy is restricted to in-frame clones and leaves out a portion. The table records more than 8,000 clones, 61% of them present only once. The sample in question was PBMCs, obtained before ibrutinib treatment. These receptors were collected from a human donor with chronic lymphocytic leukemia.

The rearrangement links TRBV7-8 to TRBJ2-5; 7 bases map to TRBD1. The CDR3 consists of 14 residues. The V and J ends lost 1 base and 7 bases, in that order; junction bases with no gene match: 6. Germline CDR1 is SGHVS and CDR2 is FQNEAQ. CDR3 DNA: TGTGCCAGCAGCTTAGGACAGGGCTTAGGGACCCAGTACTTC. Translating it yields CASSLGQGLGTQYF.

This rearrangement joins TRBV5-1 to TRBJ2-7, with D maybe TRBD1 (5 bases). The germline gives CDR1 SGHRS, CDR2 YFSETQ. The CDR3 extends over 15 amino acids. V was trimmed by 0 bases and J by 2 bases, leaving 12 bases between them. CDR3 amino acids: CASSLDYGRAYEQYF. Written as DNA, the CDR3 is TGCGCCAGCAGCTTGGATTACGGCAGGGCCTACGAGCAGTACTTC. The whole variable domain, remainder taken from reference TRBV5-1 and TRBJ2-7, is KAGVTQTPRYLIKTRGQQVTLSCSPISGHRSVSWYQQTPGQGLQFLFEYFSETQRNKGNFPGRFSGRQFSNSRSEMNVSTLELGDSALYLCASSLDYGRAYEQYFGPGTRLTVT.